The 18 T cell receptor beta chains below all came from one sample that was sequenced in a study of T cell changes during pregnancy in multiple sclerosis (dated by TCRdb to about 2019). Preparation of the library involved the immunoSEQ multiplex PCR assay. Entries here come from immuneACCESS through TCRdb and include only in-frame sequences with V and J called. Some clones fail to appear in such tables; in the studies checked, an unresolved V gene covers under half of the shortfall, and the cause of the remainder is unknown. Across this sample there are 25,000 to 35,000 clones, with 89% seen only once. The ten largest clones capture 6% to 8% of the sample. Sequencing used CD8+ T cells from peripheral blood mononuclear cells, obtained in the second trimester of pregnancy. These receptor sequences come from a female donor with multiple sclerosis, enrolled in a pregnancy study.

The V call is TRBV19, the J call TRBJ1-5; 8 bases fit TRBD1. CDR3 size: 17 residues. The junction had 10 bases not matched to a gene; V was cut back by 5 bases and J by 1 base. Germline V gene lookup returns CDR1 LNHDA and CDR2 SQIVND (reference sequence). The DNA for the CDR3 is TGTGCCAGTAGTCTCCGGACAGGGAGGGACAGCAATCAGCCCCAGCATTTT. It specifies CASSLRTGRDSNQPQHF.

In its sample, this clone was seen once. The genes are TRBV29-1 and TRBJ2-7; 7 bases align to TRBD1. The junction had 6 bases not matched to a gene; V was cut back by 1 base and J by 0 bases. This CDR3 comprises 15 residues. Germline V gene data show CDR1 as SQVTM and CDR2 as ANQGSEA. CDR3 nucleotides: TGCAGCGTTGAAGGGGGGACAGCGAACTCCTACGAGCAGTACTTC. Amino acid sequence: CSVEGGTANSYEQYF.

J is TRBJ2-7 and V is TRBV28; 9 positions match TRBD2. Germline CDR1 reads MDHEN; CDR2 reads SYDVKM. The CDR3 runs to 13 residues. The V segment lost 6 bases and the J segment 2 bases; nucleotides outside the gene matches: 2. The CDR3 sequence: CASRSSGAYEQYF. CDR3 sequence (DNA): TGTGCCAGCAGGTCTAGCGGGGCCTACGAGCAGTACTTC.

This clone showed up just once. The V and J genes are TRBV5-5 and TRBJ2-7; D is uncertain. The CDR3 runs to 13 residues. Trimming pared 0 bases from V and 0 bases from J, leaving 4 bases between. Looked up from germline, CDR1 is SGHKS and CDR2 is YYEKEE (reference sequence). In DNA form, the CDR3 reads TGTGCCAGCAGCTTGGCCCACTCCTACGAGCAGTACTTC. Its translation: CASSLAHSYEQYF.

The chain employs TRBV6-1 and TRBJ2-7; TRBD1 matches at 11 bases. V was clipped by 5 bases and J by 5 bases; unmatched bases: 5. Germline V gene sequence: CDR1 MNHNS, CDR2 SASEGT. The CDR3 has 14 residues. The CDR3 bases are TGTGCCAGCAGTTGGACAGGGGGCATCGACGAGCAGTACTTC. Amino acids: CASSWTGGIDEQYF.

This sequence joins TRBV25-1 and TRBJ1-5; tentative D call: TRBD1 (6 bases). There are 14 residues in the CDR3. Germline V gene lookup returns CDR1 MGHDK and CDR2 SYGVNS. V was shortened by 6 bases and J by 6 bases, with 15 bases between the two germline ends. In nucleotides, the CDR3 is TGTGCCAGCAGGGCGTCAGGGGAGAGTCAGCCCCAGCATTTT. Translated: CASRASGESQPQHF.

V gene TRBV19 combines with J gene TRBJ2-3; D possibly corresponds to TRBD2 (6 bases). The CDR3 covers 16 residues. V lost 3 bases and J lost 2, with 15 bases in between. Germline CDR1 LNHDA, CDR2 SQIVND (reference sequence). CDR3: CASSILAGRITDTQYF. Here the CDR3 DNA reads TGTGCCAGTAGTATTCTTGCGGGGCGTATCACAGATACGCAGTATTTT.

The chain carries TRBV11-2 and TRBJ2-7; D unclear. CDR1 SGHAT and CDR2 FQNNGV come from the germline V gene. CDR3 length equals 14 residues. V lost 1 base, J lost 1 base, and 8 bases lay in between. CDR3 DNA sequence: TGTGCCAGCAGCTTAGTAGACTCGTCCTACGAGCAGTACTTC. Translating gives CASSLVDSSYEQYF.

V gene TRBV4-1 combines with J gene TRBJ2-3; 7 positions agree with TRBD1. The CDR3 runs to 16 residues. Germline trimming cut 4 bases from V and 0 bases from J; bases unmatched to any gene: 7. Germline values: CDR1 MGHRA, CDR2 YSYEKL. The CDR3, as DNA: TGCGCCAGCAGCCTTCAGGGGGAATTTAGCACAGATACGCAGTATTTT. Its translation is CASSLQGEFSTDTQYF.

The chain is built from TRBV4-1 and TRBJ1-5, with TRBD1 matching over 7 bases. Trimming took 1 base from V and 3 from J; bases not matched to a gene: 6. This CDR3 has 16 amino acids. Germline CDR1 reads MGHRA; CDR2 reads YSYEKL. CDR3 protein: CASSQVGQAINQPQHF. The CDR3 DNA sequence: TGCGCCAGCAGCCAAGTCGGACAGGCAATCAATCAGCCCCAGCATTTT.

This chain connects TRBV2 to TRBJ2-5, with no clear D. With the DNA end fitting TRBJ2-7 better, the J assignment may be wrong. The CDR3 is 14 residues long. From germline, CDR1 is SNHLY and CDR2 FYNNEI. This CDR3 reads CASNQPGIHYEQYF. For the CDR3, the DNA is TGTGCCAGCAACCAACCCGGCATCCACTACGAGCAGTACTTC.

The chain recombines TRBV6-1 with TRBJ2-7; 9 bases align to TRBD2. V shed 4 bases, J shed 4 bases, and the junction held 8 bases outside the gene matches. Germline lookup yields CDR1 MNHNS and CDR2 SASEGT. The CDR3 consists of 15 residues. The CDR3 coding sequence is TGTGCCAGCAGTGGGGGACTAGCAGGATCTTACGAGCAGTACTTC. Translated: CASSGGLAGSYEQYF.

The V gene is TRBV19, the J gene TRBJ2-2; a possible D gene is TRBD2 (7 bases). The CDR3 runs to 14 residues. V gave up 10 bases and J gave up 3 bases, with 15 bases separating them. CDR1 is LNHDA, CDR2 SQIVND, per germline (reference sequence). CDR3 DNA sequence: TGTGCCACTGGTTGGGGGGGCGACACCGGGGAGCTGTTTTTT. Translated: CATGWGGDTGELFF. Filled out from reference TRBV19 and TRBJ2-2, the complete variable domain reads DGGITQSPKYLFRKEGQNVTLSCEQNLNHDAMYWYRQDPGQGLRLIYYSQIVNDFQKGDIAEGYSVSREKKESFPLTVTSAQKNPTAFYLCATGWGGDTGELFFGEGSRLTVL.

The rearrangement joins TRBV15 to TRBJ2-1; a weak D match, TRBD1 (6 bases). This CDR3 is 15 amino acids long. Germline assignment: CDR1 LNHNV and CDR2 YYDKDF (reference sequence). The ends were cut back, 0 bases at V and 2 bases at J, with 8 bases in the middle. CDR3 coding DNA: TGTGCCACCAGCAGAGAACAGGGACCCTACAATGAGCAGTTCTTC. It codes for CATSREQGPYNEQFF.

This sequence joins TRBV7-2 and TRBJ2-7; 12 bases align to TRBD2. The CDR3 extends over 16 amino acids. V lost 0 bases to trimming and J lost 2 bases; unmatched junction nucleotides: 2. Germline CDR1 and CDR2: SGHTA and FQGNSA. CDR3 protein: CASSLAGLAGTYEQYF. The CDR3 region has the DNA TGTGCCAGCAGCTTAGCCGGACTAGCGGGAACCTACGAGCAGTACTTC. The whole variable domain, remainder taken from reference TRBV7-2 and TRBJ2-7, is GAGVSQSPSNKVTEKGKDVELRCDPISGHTALYWYRQSLGQGLEFLIYFQGNSAPDKSGLPSDRFSAERTGGSVSTLTIQRTQQEDSAVYLCASSLAGLAGTYEQYFGPGTRLTVT.

V is TRBV5-6 and J is TRBJ2-5; 9 nucleotides align to TRBD1. V shed 4 bases, J shed 1 base, and the junction held 5 bases outside the gene matches. Germline CDR1 SGHDT, CDR2 YYEEEE. This CDR3 spans 15 amino acids. CDR3 nucleotide sequence: TGTGCCAGCAGCCACCGGGACAGGGTCCAAGAGACCCAGTACTTC. Encoded protein: CASSHRDRVQETQYF.

This chain joins TRBV30 and TRBJ2-7; TRBD2 matches 12 bases. Germline V gives CDR1 GTSNPN, CDR2 SVGIG (reference sequence). CDR3 length equals 13 residues. V shed 5 bases and J 4 bases; nucleotides not matched to a gene: 3. The CDR3 coding sequence is TGTGCCTGGGCTCTAGCGGGGGGGTACGAGCAGTACTTC. This sequence encodes CAWALAGGYEQYF.

Only a few counts were recorded for this clone. The gene calls are TRBV6-1 and TRBJ1-2; 7 bases line up with TRBD1. The germline gives CDR1 MNHNS, CDR2 SASEGT. The CDR3 runs to 15 residues. V trimming: 0 bases; J trimming: 4 bases; junction bases outside the gene matches: 5. This chain's CDR3 is CASSEAEGASYGYTF. The CDR3 DNA reads as TGTGCCAGCAGTGAAGCTGAGGGGGCAAGCTATGGCTACACCTTC.